This entry lists 21 T cell receptor beta chains sequenced from one sample in a study of OX40 agonist ivuxolimab in advanced cancers. TCRdb's copy holds only in-frame clones and misses some; the assay was immunoSEQ multiplex PCR. The profile shows approximately 25,000 clones, approximately 80% of them singletons. The material was CD4+ or CD8+ T cells sorted from blood, obtained in a trial of the OX40 agonist ivuxolimab. The receptors stem from an adult with an advanced solid tumor such as melanoma, head and neck, liver or kidney cancer.

The chain couples TRBV19 to TRBJ2-5, with D perhaps being TRBD1 or TRBD2 (5 bases each). The V gene's germline CDR1 is LNHDA and CDR2 SQIVND (reference sequence). Trimming took off 6 bases at V and 5 bases at J, with 16 bases between the two ends. There are 14 residues in the CDR3. As DNA, the CDR3 is TGTGCCAGTAGGGGGCAGGGAGACTTGGAGACCCAGTACTTC. This gives the protein CASRGQGDLETQYF.

The CDR3 bases are TGTGCCAGCAGCTTAAAAGTGAGCGGTGAGCAGTTCTTC. Translated: CASSLKVSGEQFF. This chain links TRBV7-3 with TRBJ2-1; maybe TRBD2 (5 bases). The germline V gene has CDR1 SGHTA and CDR2 FQGTGA. The ends were cut back, 1 base at V and 9 bases at J, with 10 bases in the middle. The CDR3 covers 13 residues.

This clone was detected a few times. The chain links TRBV27 to TRBJ2-3, with TRBD2 matching over 9 bases. The CDR3 covers 19 residues. CDR1 MNHEY and CDR2 SMNVEV come from the germline V gene (reference sequence). J gave up 2 bases and V 6 bases, and 18 bases lay outside the gene matches. The CDR3 DNA reads as TGTGCCAGCAGGATGGGGTCTAGCGGGACGGGCCCCCCCACAGATACGCAGTATTTT. It yields the protein CASRMGSSGTGPPTDTQYF.

This chain links TRBV29-1 with TRBJ2-7, with 7 bases aligning to TRBD1. Germline V gene data show CDR1 as SQVTM and CDR2 as ANQGSEA. The CDR3 length is 11 residues. V was clipped by 3 bases and J by 6 bases; unmatched bases: 2. The CDR3 loop reads CSVEAGGEQYF. The CDR3 DNA sequence: TGCAGCGTTGAGGCAGGGGGCGAGCAGTACTTC.

The chain recombines TRBV9 with TRBJ2-7; D is possibly TRBD2 (6 bases). The CDR3 extends over 16 amino acids. Trimming left V 1 base short and J 4 bases short, with 18 bases between. Germline V CDR1 and CDR2: SGDLS, YYNGEE. The CDR3 region is CASSVSLSTSSYEQYF. DNA of the CDR3: TGTGCCAGCAGCGTATCTCTTAGTACTAGCAGTTACGAGCAGTACTTC.

The rearrangement uses TRBV19 and TRBJ1-1; D unclear. The CDR3 runs to 14 residues. CDR1 LNHDA and CDR2 SQIVND come from the germline V gene (reference sequence). With 4 bases removed from V and 5 bases from J, the gap between germline ends came to 14 bases. The CDR3 sequence is CASSKGGLGTEAFF. The CDR3 DNA is TGTGCCAGTAGTAAGGGCGGCCTGGGGACTGAAGCTTTCTTT. Based on the CDR3 plus reference TRBV19 and TRBJ1-1, the full variable domain is DGGITQSPKYLFRKEGQNVTLSCEQNLNHDAMYWYRQDPGQGLRLIYYSQIVNDFQKGDIAEGYSVSREKKESFPLTVTSAQKNPTAFYLCASSKGGLGTEAFFGQGTRLTVV.

CDR3 in DNA: TGTGCCAGCAGCTCAGATTGGACAGGAAGGAACACAGATACGCAGTATTTT. It encodes CASSSDWTGRNTDTQYF. This chain uses TRBV5-6 with TRBJ2-3; the match to TRBD1 covers 7 bases. The CDR3 totals 17 residues. J lost 2 bases, V lost 3 bases, and 12 bases had no gene match. Germline V gives CDR1 SGHDT, CDR2 YYEEEE.

V and J are TRBV5-6 and TRBJ2-7, with D unclear. CDR1 and CDR2 from the germline V gene are SGHDT and YYEEEE. The CDR3 sequence is 14 residues long. The V and J ends lost 1 base and 2 bases respectively, with 10 bases between them. Here the CDR3 reads CASSLQLSPYEQYF. The CDR3 bases are TGTGCCAGCAGCTTGCAACTGTCCCCCTACGAGCAGTACTTC.

The chain is built from TRBV9 and TRBJ1-3; D gene uncertain. CDR1 is SGDLS, CDR2 YYNGEE, per germline. The V end lost 4 bases, the J end lost 0 bases, and 5 bases lay between the germline ends. CDR3 size: 13 residues. CDR3 loop: CASSSHSGNTIYF. The CDR3 nucleotides read TGTGCCAGCAGCTCCCACTCTGGAAACACCATATATTTT. The variable domain in full, completed from reference TRBV9 and TRBJ1-3, reads DSGVTQTPKHLITATGQRVTLRCSPRSGDLSVYWYQQSLDQGLQFLIQYYNGEERAKGNILERFSAQQFPDLHSELNLSSLELGDSALYFCASSSHSGNTIYFGEGSWLTVV.

The V gene is TRBV6-4, the J gene TRBJ2-1, with D uncertain. V lost 5 bases, J lost 4 bases, and 18 bases lay in between. The CDR3 spans 16 residues. Germline lookup yields CDR1 MRHNA and CDR2 SNTAGT. The CDR3 DNA reads as TGTGCCAGCAGTCCTACCGAAATGGGCAGATACAATGAGCAGTTCTTC. Translation: CASSPTEMGRYNEQFF.

The CDR3 is CASSVGKDLFNYGYTF. CDR3 in DNA: TGTGCCAGCAGCGTAGGGAAGGACCTTTTTAACTATGGCTACACCTTC. V and J are TRBV9 and TRBJ1-2; the D is unclear. The CDR3 is made up of 16 amino acids. CDR1 is SGDLS, CDR2 YYNGEE, per germline. Trimming pared 0 bases from V and 1 base from J, leaving 13 bases between.

The chain has TRBV19 and TRBJ2-2; 7 bases are shared with TRBD2. CDR1 and CDR2 (germline): LNHDA, SQIVND (reference sequence). The CDR3 contains 15 residues. V trimming: 1 base; J trimming: 2 bases; junction bases outside the gene matches: 1. CDR3 region: CASSIGLANTGELFF. In DNA, the CDR3 is TGTGCCAGTAGTATAGGACTAGCCAACACCGGGGAGCTGTTTTTT.

V is TRBV6-5 and J is TRBJ1-2, with D tentatively TRBD1 (5 bases). The CDR3 spans 12 residues. Germline V lookup: CDR1 MNHEY, CDR2 SVGAGI. V was shortened by 4 bases and J by 6 bases, with 9 bases between the two germline ends. The CDR3 DNA is TGTGCCAGCAGTTTGGTAGGGGATGGCTACACCTTC. This codes for CASSLVGDGYTF.

V and J are TRBV6-5 and TRBJ2-6, with D unresolved. This CDR3 has 15 residues. V lost 6 bases and J lost 1, with 10 bases in between. CDR1 is MNHEY, CDR2 SVGAGI, per germline. As DNA, the CDR3 is TGTGCCAGCAGCCCCAGTTGGTCTGGGGCCAACGTCCTGACTTTC. As protein: CASSPSWSGANVLTF.

The chain recombines TRBV6-5 with TRBJ1-5; possibly TRBD1 for D (6 bases). Germline lookup yields CDR1 MNHEY and CDR2 SVGAGI. This CDR3 is built from 15 residues. Trimming removed 6 bases at V and 1 base at J, with 13 bases between. CDR3 protein: CASSPDRKSNQPQHF. CDR3 nucleotide sequence: TGTGCCAGCAGCCCGGACAGAAAAAGCAATCAGCCCCAGCATTTT.

The rearrangement joins TRBV10-3 to TRBJ1-3; D gene uncertain. Germline CDR1 reads ENHRY; CDR2 reads SYGVKD. Between the trimmed V and J ends, which lost 6 bases and 0 bases, there was a span of 15 bases. The CDR3 totals 16 residues. The CDR3 loop reads CAISPTDVSSGNTIYF. The CDR3 nucleotides read TGTGCCATCAGCCCAACGGACGTTAGCTCTGGAAACACCATATATTTT.

This chain connects TRBV6-4 to TRBJ2-1; 7 bases are shared with TRBD2. Losses at the gene ends were 8 bases for V and 0 bases for J; bases not matched to a gene: 7. Germline V gene lookup returns CDR1 MRHNA and CDR2 SNTAGT. The length of the CDR3 is 15 residues. The CDR3 sequence is CASDAPSGSYNEQFF. CDR3 bases: TGTGCCAGCGACGCCCCTAGCGGCTCCTACAATGAGCAGTTCTTC.

The chain couples TRBV5-5 to TRBJ2-4; D uncertain. Germline CDR1 SGHKS, CDR2 YYEKEE (reference sequence). Trimming removed 0 bases at V and 0 bases at J, with 7 bases between. The CDR3 runs to 15 residues. CDR3 coding DNA: TGTGCCAGCAGCTTGGTAGGTCTAGCCAAAAACATTCAGTACTTC. This encodes CASSLVGLAKNIQYF.

This clone rates as large. The same CDR3 also results from other DNA sequences found in this sample. The gene calls are TRBV4-3 and TRBJ2-7, with D possibly TRBD1 on 6 matching bases. Germline V CDR1 and CDR2: LGHNA, YSLEER. There are 15 residues in the CDR3. The V end was cut by 0 bases, the J end by 4 bases, with 13 bases between. CDR3 sequence: CASSQEAGDRYEQYF. The DNA of the CDR3 is TGCGCCAGCAGCCAAGAAGCAGGGGACCGTTACGAGCAGTACTTC.

The rearrangement uses TRBV4-1 and TRBJ1-5; TRBD1 matches 8 bases. CDR1 is MGHRA, CDR2 YSYEKL, per germline. Losses at the gene ends were 3 bases for V and 7 bases for J; bases not matched to a gene: 8. The CDR3 length is 15 residues. CDR3 bases: TGCGCCAGCAGCCATGCGGACAGGGCGTCACAGCCCCAGCATTTT. As protein: CASSHADRASQPQHF.

V and J are TRBV5-1 and TRBJ2-7, with TRBD1 matching over 8 bases. V lost 4 bases, J lost 3 bases, and 6 bases stayed unmatched. Germline assignment: CDR1 SGHRS and CDR2 YFSETQ. The CDR3 contains 14 residues. The CDR3 nucleotides are TGCGCCAGCAGCCGTAAGACAGGGGACTACGAGCAGTACTTC. The encoded protein is CASSRKTGDYEQYF.